These T cell receptor beta chains were read from a single sample in a study of cytomegalovirus exposure and HLA in healthy donors. The repertoire was sequenced with immunoSEQ multiplex PCR; TCRdb's copy has only in-frame clones and lacks some. The sample has 180,000 or so clones, about 83% seen once. Sequences were obtained from PBMCs. The receptors were gathered from a female donor in good health and CMV-seronegative. The CDR3 runs from the conserved cysteine through the conserved F or W. A D gene is named only where the DNA matches it firmly. Expanded clones get a size class; other rows say once, few or many, or leave the size out.

len	v_gene	j_gene	d_gene	abundance	CDR3aa	CDR3nt
16	TRBV7-6	TRBJ2-1	TRBD2	-	CASSVTSGRGNFEQFF	TGTGCCAGCAGCGTGACTAGCGGGAGGGGGAATTTTGAGCAGTTCTTC
13	TRBV2	TRBJ2-7	-	-	CASSREQTHEQYF	TGTGCCAGCAGCCGGGAGCAAACCCACGAGCAGTACTTC
16	TRBV9	TRBJ2-7	TRBD1	-	CASSPKDRGSSYEQYF	TGTGCCAGCAGCCCAAAAGACAGGGGATCGTCGTACGAGCAGTACTTC
17	TRBV14	TRBJ2-5	TRBD1	-	CASSPLRTGEGEETQYF	TGTGCCAGCAGCCCACTACGGACAGGGGAGGGTGAGGAGACCCAGTACTTC
14	TRBV27	TRBJ2-3	-	-	CASSLGVNTDTQYF	TGTGCCAGCAGTCTCGGGGTGAACACAGATACGCAGTATTTT
15	TRBV19	TRBJ1-4	-	-	CASSIDPPGSEKLFF	TGTGCCAGTAGTATCGACCCACCAGGGTCCGAAAAACTGTTTTTT
15	TRBV6-1	TRBJ1-5	-	-	CASSVAQDSNQPQHF	TGTGCCAGCAGTGTGGCACAGGATAGCAATCAGCCCCAGCATTTT
13	TRBV5-6	TRBJ2-5	TRBD2	-	CASSLGGRETQYF	TGTGCCAGCAGCCTCGGGGGGAGGGAGACCCAGTACTTC
14	TRBV9	TRBJ1-1	-	once	CASSMGLVNTEAFF	TGTGCCAGCAGCATGGGACTCGTGAACACTGAAGCTTTCTTT
14	TRBV19	TRBJ1-1	-	-	CASIMGGGVSEAFF	TGTGCCAGTATCATGGGGGGTGGTGTCTCTGAAGCTTTCTTT
13	TRBV29-1	TRBJ2-1	TRBD1	few	CSAPRTGGNEQFF	TGCAGCGCTCCTCGAACAGGGGGCAATGAGCAGTTCTTC
15	TRBV7-8	TRBJ2-7	-	-	CASSLTVTVVYEQYF	TGTGCCAGCAGCTTAACAGTGACAGTGGTTTACGAGCAGTACTTC
15	TRBV9	TRBJ2-3	TRBD2	few	CASTGTSRYTDTQYF	TGTGCCAGCACTGGGACTAGCCGCTACACAGATACGCAGTATTTT
12	TRBV6-5	TRBJ1-1	-	-	CASSSRRGEAFF	TGTGCCAGCAGTTCGCGACGGGGGGAAGCTTTCTTT
14	TRBV5-6	TRBJ1-6	-	-	CASSLTGYNSPLHF	TGTGCCAGCAGCTTGACAGGGTATAATTCACCCCTCCACTTT
13	TRBV29-1	TRBJ1-1	TRBD1	-	CSVTQGANTEAFF	TGCAGCGTGACACAGGGGGCTAACACTGAAGCTTTCTTT
12	TRBV5-1	TRBJ1-1	TRBD1	-	CASSPDRDEAFF	TGCGCCAGCAGCCCCGACAGGGATGAAGCTTTCTTT
16	TRBV5-1	TRBJ2-3	-	-	CASSSYLGQSTDTQYF	TGCGCCAGCAGCTCATACCTCGGACAGAGCACAGATACGCAGTATTTT
13	TRBV25-1	TRBJ1-2	-	-	CASSEVRGNGYTF	TGTGCCAGCAGTGAAGTTCGGGGAAATGGCTACACCTTC
14	TRBV9	TRBJ2-7	-	-	CASSKGTEPYEQYF	TGTGCCAGCAGCAAAGGAACAGAACCCTACGAGCAGTACTTC
11	TRBV5-1	TRBJ2-5	-	-	CASSFEETQYF	TGCGCCAGCAGCTTTGAGGAGACCCAGTACTTC
15	TRBV6-6	TRBJ2-7	TRBD2	-	CASSHAGGRAYEQYF	TGTGCCAGCAGTCATGCGGGAGGCCGAGCTTACGAGCAGTACTTC
16	TRBV19	TRBJ1-4	TRBD1	-	CASSMGQGATNEKLFF	TGTGCCAGTAGTATGGGACAGGGAGCAACTAATGAAAAACTGTTTTTT
14	TRBV5-1	TRBJ2-7	TRBD1	-	CASSFGTGVYEQYF	TGCGCCAGCAGCTTTGGGACAGGGGTATACGAGCAGTACTTC
15	TRBV2	TRBJ2-7	TRBD2	-	CASSLVGGTGGEQYF	TGTGCCAGCAGCCTTGTCGGGGGGACTGGGGGGGAGCAGTACTTC
12	TRBV28	TRBJ1-1	-	few	CASRHGQLEAFF	TGTGCCAGCAGACACGGACAGCTTGAAGCTTTCTTT
13	TRBV6-1	TRBJ2-4	-	-	CANSVQGFGIQYF	TGTGCCAACAGTGTACAGGGTTTTGGCATTCAGTACTTC